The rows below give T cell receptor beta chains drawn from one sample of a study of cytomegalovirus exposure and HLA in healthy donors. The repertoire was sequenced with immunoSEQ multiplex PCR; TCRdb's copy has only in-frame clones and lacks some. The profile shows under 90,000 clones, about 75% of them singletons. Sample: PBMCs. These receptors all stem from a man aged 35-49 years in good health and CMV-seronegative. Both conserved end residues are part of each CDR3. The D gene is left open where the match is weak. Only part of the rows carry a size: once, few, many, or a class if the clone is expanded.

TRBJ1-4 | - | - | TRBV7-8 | CASSDGNGEKLFF | TGTGCCAGCAGCGACGGGAACGGCGAGAAACTGTTTTTT
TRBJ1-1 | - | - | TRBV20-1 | CSAHGSSEAFF | TGCAGTGCCCACGGGTCTTCTGAAGCTTTCTTT
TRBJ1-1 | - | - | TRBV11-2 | CASSLDPTTYTEAFF | TGTGCCAGCAGCTTAGATCCGACAACGTACACTGAAGCTTTCTTT
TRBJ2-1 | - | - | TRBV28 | CASTPGSSYNEQFF | TGTGCCAGCACCCCCGGGTCTAGCTACAATGAGCAGTTCTTC
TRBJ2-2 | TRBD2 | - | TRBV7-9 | CASGGLVSLSGELFF | TGTGCCAGCGGGGGACTAGTTAGTTTGTCCGGGGAGCTGTTTTTT
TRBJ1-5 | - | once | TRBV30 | CAWSPPGRGNQPQHF | TGTGCCTGGAGTCCGCCCGGCAGGGGCAATCAGCCCCAGCATTTT
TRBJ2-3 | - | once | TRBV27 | CASSGARFWGITDTQYF | TGTGCCAGCAGTGGGGCCCGGTTCTGGGGCATAACAGATACGCAGTATTTT
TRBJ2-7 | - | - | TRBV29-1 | CSVEWGSGQNYEQYF | TGCAGCGTTGAATGGGGTTCGGGACAAAACTACGAGCAGTACTTC
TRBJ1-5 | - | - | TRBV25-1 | CASTKGDQPQHF | TGTGCCAGCACGAAAGGGGATCAGCCCCAGCATTTT
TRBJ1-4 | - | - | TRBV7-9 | CASSSEAGLNEKLFF | TGTGCCAGCAGCTCCGAGGCGGGTCTTAATGAAAAACTGTTTTTT
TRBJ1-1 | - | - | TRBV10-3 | CAISAMNTEAFF | TGTGCCATCAGTGCAATGAACACTGAAGCTTTCTTT
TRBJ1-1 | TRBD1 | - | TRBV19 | CASTTRGTGDTEAFF | TGTGCCAGTACTACACGGGGAACAGGGGACACTGAAGCTTTCTTT
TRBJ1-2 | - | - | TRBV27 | CASSFLGQRNYGYTF | TGTGCCAGCAGTTTCCTTGGTCAACGGAACTATGGCTACACCTTC